These T cell receptor beta chains were read from a single sample in a study of memory CD4+ T cells and cytomegalovirus serostatus. The protocol was immunoSEQ multiplex PCR, while the TCRdb copy is restricted to in-frame clones and leaves out a portion. The data contain some 54,000 clones, around 80% of them singletons. Material for sequencing was memory CD4+ T cells from blood. Source of these receptors: an adult in good health and CMV-seropositive. CDR3s include the opening cysteine and the closing phenylalanine or tryptophan. Fields, in order: J gene, V gene, CDR3 protein.

J: TRBJ2-7
V: TRBV15
CDR3: CATGRNSYEQYF

J: TRBJ2-7
V: TRBV7-8
CDR3: CASSLLSRGGTYEQYF

J: TRBJ2-6
V: TRBV6-1
CDR3: CASNPTKSGANVLTF

J: TRBJ2-3
V: TRBV27
CDR3: CASSEQRLSTDTQYF

J: TRBJ2-7
V: TRBV7-3
CDR3: CASSSQRGSEQYF

J: TRBJ2-7
V: TRBV6-1
CDR3: CASARDSSYEQYF

J: TRBJ1-2
V: TRBV10-1
CDR3: CASSEIYGYTF

J: TRBJ1-6
V: TRBV10-3
CDR3: CAISAGGLNSPLHF

J: TRBJ2-3
V: TRBV5-1
CDR3: CASREGALGTDTQYF

J: TRBJ2-1
V: TRBV10-1
CDR3: CASSDWIGGALWNEQFF

J: TRBJ2-2
V: TRBV19
CDR3: CASRGLAGTGELFF

J: TRBJ1-5
V: TRBV27
CDR3: CASSSLQGARNQPQHF

J: TRBJ1-1
V: TRBV4-3
CDR3: CASSQDSRPGRRNAFF

J: TRBJ1-6
V: TRBV30
CDR3: CAWSVRPGDRGEGSPLHF

J: TRBJ2-2
V: TRBV15
CDR3: CATSRDRALSTGELFF

J: TRBJ2-1
V: TRBV19
CDR3: CASSNWDSSYNEQFF

J: TRBJ1-5
V: TRBV10-3
CDR3: CAISAGQDGNQPQHF

J: TRBJ2-2
V: TRBV5-1
CDR3: CASSLGDYTGELFF

J: TRBJ1-5
V: TRBV30
CDR3: CAWSPKTGGNQPQHF

J: TRBJ2-7
V: TRBV11-2
CDR3: CASSSRDRGYEQYF

J: TRBJ2-2
V: TRBV5-4
CDR3: CASSLDPTGGTGELFF

J: TRBJ1-1
V: TRBV21-1
CDR3: CASNPRNKVTEAFF

J: TRBJ1-1
V: TRBV28
CDR3: CASASRYEGTEAFF

J: TRBJ2-3
V: TRBV13
CDR3: CASSLFRGPATDTQYF

J: TRBJ2-1
V: TRBV7-8
CDR3: CATSGGIYNEQFF

J: TRBJ1-6
V: TRBV15
CDR3: CATSRDKQTANSPLHF

J: TRBJ2-2
V: TRBV13
CDR3: CASSLVRTRGELFF

J: TRBJ2-7
V: TRBV5-6
CDR3: CASSLVDRVYEQYF

J: TRBJ2-7
V: TRBV4-2
CDR3: CASGLTGNPYEQYF

J: TRBJ1-2
V: TRBV29-1
CDR3: CSVDRDANYGYTF

J: TRBJ1-1
V: TRBV7-8
CDR3: CASSLRLASNTEAFF

J: TRBJ2-7
V: TRBV9
CDR3: CASSGGDTYSYEQYF

J: TRBJ1-3
V: TRBV6-1
CDR3: CASSEGQAFGTGNTIYF

J: TRBJ2-7
V: TRBV6-6
CDR3: CASRETASSYEQYF

J: TRBJ2-1
V: TRBV4-3
CDR3: CASSQDRGHRVNNEQFF

J: TRBJ1-1
V: TRBV7-2
CDR3: CASSFGQSNTEAFF

J: TRBJ2-1
V: TRBV9
CDR3: CASSVKPARSSYNEQFF

J: TRBJ1-1
V: TRBV7-2
CDR3: CASRDRGNKNTEAFF

J: TRBJ1-5
V: TRBV4-2
CDR3: CASSPRGLGQPQHF

J: TRBJ2-5
V: TRBV5-4
CDR3: CASSLSGSGETQYF

J: TRBJ2-7
V: TRBV9
CDR3: CASSVDVGGSYEQYF

J: TRBJ2-2
V: TRBV14
CDR3: CASSQAILTGELFF

J: TRBJ2-1
V: TRBV19
CDR3: CASSIDLSLAGGRGNEQFF

J: TRBJ2-3
V: TRBV5-1
CDR3: CASSLVGGRTDTQYF

J: TRBJ2-7
V: TRBV4-1
CDR3: CASSQGGESQYF

J: TRBJ1-2
V: TRBV5-6
CDR3: CASSSSDRNYGYTF